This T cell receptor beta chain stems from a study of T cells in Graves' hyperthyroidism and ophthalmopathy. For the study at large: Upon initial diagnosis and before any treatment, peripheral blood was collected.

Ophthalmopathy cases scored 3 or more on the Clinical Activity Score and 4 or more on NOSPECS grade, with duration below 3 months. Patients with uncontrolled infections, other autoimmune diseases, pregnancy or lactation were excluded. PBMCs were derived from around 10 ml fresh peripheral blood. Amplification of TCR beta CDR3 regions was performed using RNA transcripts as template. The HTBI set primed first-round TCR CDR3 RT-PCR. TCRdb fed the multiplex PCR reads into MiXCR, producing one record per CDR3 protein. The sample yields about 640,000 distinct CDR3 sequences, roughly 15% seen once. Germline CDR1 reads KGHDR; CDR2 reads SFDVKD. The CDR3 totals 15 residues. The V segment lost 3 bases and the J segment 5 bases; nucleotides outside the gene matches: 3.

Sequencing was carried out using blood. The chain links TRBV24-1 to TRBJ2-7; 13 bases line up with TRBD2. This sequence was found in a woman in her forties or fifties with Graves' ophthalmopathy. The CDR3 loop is CATSDRTSGSNEQYF. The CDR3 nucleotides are TGTGCCACCAGTGATAGGACTAGCGGGAGTAACGAGCAGTACTTC.